A single sample gave rise to the 20 T cell receptor beta chains below, sequenced in a study of cytomegalovirus exposure and HLA in healthy donors. A multiplex PCR was run with 60 Vbeta primers and 13 Jbeta primers. The repertoire was sequenced with immunoSEQ multiplex PCR; TCRdb's copy has only in-frame clones and lacks some. The data contain approximately 120,000 clones, 69% of them singletons. The sequenced material came from PBMCs. The receptors here all came from a woman in her sixties or seventies in good health and CMV-seropositive.

The chain is built from TRBV5-1 and TRBJ1-3; no firm D call. Germline V lookup: CDR1 SGHRS, CDR2 YFSETQ. The CDR3 contains 17 residues. Between the trimmed V and J ends, which lost 2 bases and 1 base, there was a span of 16 bases. CDR3 protein: CASSLGDSSYSGNTIYF. The DNA of the CDR3 is TGCGCCAGCAGCTTAGGAGACTCGTCCTATTCTGGAAACACCATATATTTT. Drawing the rest from reference TRBV5-1 and TRBJ1-3, the complete variable domain is KAGVTQTPRYLIKTRGQQVTLSCSPISGHRSVSWYQQTPGQGLQFLFEYFSETQRNKGNFPGRFSGRQFSNSRSEMNVSTLELGDSALYLCASSLGDSSYSGNTIYFGEGSWLTVV.

This clone appeared a few times. V gene TRBV4-3 combines with J gene TRBJ2-1; 8 nucleotides line up with TRBD1. Germline V gene sequence: CDR1 LGHNA, CDR2 YSLEER. The CDR3 totals 15 residues. Trimming took 4 bases from V and 2 from J; bases not matched to a gene: 4. The CDR3 DNA is TGCGCCAGCAGCCCTCGGGACAGGACCTACAATGAGCAGTTCTTC. This gives the protein CASSPRDRTYNEQFF.

The chain links TRBV7-9 to TRBJ2-3; TRBD2 matches 9 bases. The ends lost 5 bases at V and 4 bases at J; junction bases unmatched: 7. The length of the CDR3 is 15 residues. CDR1 is SEHNR, CDR2 FQNEAQ, per germline (reference sequence). CDR3 in amino acids: CASSMGLAVPDTQYF. CDR3 DNA: TGTGCCAGCAGCATGGGACTAGCAGTACCAGATACGCAGTATTTT. Variable domain in full (rest from reference TRBV7-9 and TRBJ2-3): DTGVSQNPRHKITKRGQNVTFRCDPISEHNRLYWYRQTLGQGPEFLTYFQNEAQLEKSRLLSDRFSAERPKGSFSTLEIQRTEQGDSAMYLCASSMGLAVPDTQYFGPGTRLTVL.

The rearrangement joins TRBV2 to TRBJ1-2; D is perhaps TRBD1 (6 bases). CDR1 is SNHLY, CDR2 FYNNEI, per germline. V lost 7 bases to trimming and J lost 4 bases, with 16 bases between them. CDR3 size: 14 residues. Written as DNA, the CDR3 is TGTGCCAGCAAGGGGGAAGGGGTCTTCTATGGCTACACCTTC. Translation gives CASKGEGVFYGYTF. Looking up the rest from reference TRBV2 and TRBJ1-2 gives the full variable domain: EPEVTQTPSHQVTQMGQEVILRCVPISNHLYFYWYRQILGQKVEFLVSFYNNEISEKSEIFDDQFSVERPDGSNFTLKIRSTKLEDSAMYFCASKGEGVFYGYTFGSGTRLTVV.

There are a few counts of this clone. The V gene is TRBV4-3, the J gene TRBJ1-2, with TRBD1 as a possible D gene (6 bases). The V and J ends lost 7 bases and 3 bases respectively, with 15 bases between them. In germline, CDR1 is LGHNA, CDR2 YSLEER. The CDR3 is made up of 14 amino acids. DNA of the CDR3: TGCGCCAGCAAGGGGGACAACATATACTATGGCTACACCTTC. Amino acid sequence: CASKGDNIYYGYTF.

The V call is TRBV10-3, the J call TRBJ2-1; D ambiguous. Trimming stripped 8 bases from V and 7 bases from J, with 15 bases between. This CDR3 comprises 13 residues. Germline CDR1 ENHRY, CDR2 SYGVKD. CDR3 protein: CAIAERGYNEQFF. The CDR3 DNA is TGTGCCATCGCTGAAAGAGGATATAATGAGCAGTTCTTC.

J is TRBJ2-2 and V is TRBV5-4, with D tentatively TRBD2 (7 bases). Trimming left V 3 bases short and J 9 bases short, with 21 bases between. Germline values: CDR1 SGHNT, CDR2 YYREEE (reference sequence). The CDR3 totals 16 residues. The CDR3 is CASSSLSGGGLRELFF. CDR3 DNA: TGTGCCAGCAGCTCCCTTTCTGGGGGGGGCCTCAGGGAGCTGTTTTTT.

The chain employs TRBV6-6 and TRBJ2-7, with 10 bases identical to TRBD1. CDR1 is MNHNY and CDR2 is SVGAGI in the germline V gene (reference sequence). Germline trimming cut 6 bases from V and 2 bases from J; bases unmatched to any gene: 4. The CDR3 loop spans 14 amino acids. For the CDR3, the DNA is TGTGCCAGCAGGAGGGACAGGGGAGCCTACGAGCAGTACTTC. It yields the protein CASRRDRGAYEQYF.

The chain couples TRBV18 to TRBJ1-4; D is possibly TRBD1 (5 bases). CDR1 KGHSH and CDR2 LQKENI come from the germline V gene. Trimming removed 2 bases from V and 8 bases from J, with 15 bases in between. CDR3 size: 15 residues. As DNA, the CDR3 is TGTGCCAGCTCACCATTTGGAGGGGTCGGCGAAAAACTGTTTTTT. Its translation is CASSPFGGVGEKLFF.

The chain employs TRBV5-1 and TRBJ2-1; the match to TRBD2 covers 9 bases. The V gene end was trimmed by 3 bases and the J gene end by 7 bases; junction bases not matched to a gene: 8. This CDR3 region has 15 residues. Germline V gene lookup returns CDR1 SGHRS and CDR2 YFSETQ. The CDR3 loop is CASSSGRGGVNEQFF. As DNA, the CDR3 is TGCGCCAGCAGCTCGGGGCGCGGGGGGGTGAATGAGCAGTTCTTC.

The V gene is TRBV18, the J gene TRBJ1-1; D is unclear. V was trimmed by 9 bases and J by 3 bases, leaving 14 bases between them. The V gene's germline CDR1 is KGHSH and CDR2 LQKENI. This CDR3 has 13 amino acids. CDR3: CASTPLADTEAFF. In DNA, the CDR3 is TGTGCCAGTACCCCGCTCGCGGACACTGAAGCTTTCTTT.

This clone was recorded a few times. V and J are TRBV5-4 and TRBJ2-7; 14 bases fit TRBD2. With V trimmed by 3 bases and J by 4 bases, 3 bases remained unmatched. The CDR3 sequence is 15 residues long. Germline assignment: CDR1 SGHNT and CDR2 YYREEE (reference sequence). The CDR3 bases are TGTGCCAGCAGCTCGGGACTAGCGGGGGAATACGAGCAGTACTTC. This translates into CASSSGLAGEYEQYF.

The V and J genes are TRBV30 and TRBJ1-6, with D maybe TRBD1 (5 bases). The V end lost 4 bases, the J end lost 7 bases, and 11 bases lay between the germline ends. Germline-derived CDR1 and CDR2 are GTSNPN and SVGIG (reference sequence). This CDR3 is built from 13 residues. CDR3 amino acids: CAWTRGGNSPLHF. The CDR3 DNA follows: TGTGCCTGGACGAGGGGAGGCAATTCACCCCTCCACTTT.

The V gene is TRBV2, the J gene TRBJ1-2; D call uncertain. Germline V CDR1 and CDR2: SNHLY, FYNNEI. The CDR3 spans 12 residues. V gave up 4 bases and J gave up 4 bases, with 7 bases separating them. CDR3 DNA: TGTGCCAGCAGTGCAGGATTCTATGGCTACACCTTC. Residues: CASSAGFYGYTF.

This chain uses TRBV6-5 with TRBJ1-2; the match to TRBD1 covers 9 bases. Trimming removed 7 bases from V and 2 bases from J; junction bases left unmatched: 5. CDR1 and CDR2 from the germline V gene are MNHEY and SVGAGI. The CDR3 sequence is 14 residues long. CDR3: CASTPGQGNYGYTF. For the CDR3, the DNA is TGTGCCAGCACCCCCGGACAGGGGAACTATGGCTACACCTTC.

This clone was seen only a few times. V usage is TRBV4-1 and J usage is TRBJ1-3; D is uncertain. Germline V gene sequence: CDR1 MGHRA, CDR2 YSYEKL. The CDR3 is 18 amino acids. Trimming removed 0 bases at V and 0 bases at J, with 15 bases between. CDR3 coding DNA: TGCGCCAGCAGCCAAGACCCCGGCAGGTTTAACTCTGGAAACACCATATATTTT. Translated, it gives CASSQDPGRFNSGNTIYF.

This clone occurred once. V and J are TRBV4-1 and TRBJ2-7; D possibly corresponds to TRBD1 (6 bases). CDR1 and CDR2 from the germline V gene are MGHRA and YSYEKL. The CDR3 has 16 residues. V dropped 0 bases and J dropped 3 bases, with 15 bases sitting between them. The CDR3 loop reads CASSQDPQGRHYEQYF. In DNA, the CDR3 is TGCGCCAGCAGCCAAGATCCACAGGGAAGGCACTACGAGCAGTACTTC.

The J gene is TRBJ2-1, the V gene TRBV11-2; 8 nucleotides align to TRBD2. The CDR3 has 15 residues. Germline assignment: CDR1 SGHAT and CDR2 FQNNGV. Trimming at V came to 1 base and at J to 9 bases, leaving 8 bases not matched to a gene. The CDR3: CASSLGLAGIGEQFF. The CDR3 nucleotides are TGTGCCAGCAGCTTAGGATTAGCGGGGATTGGTGAGCAGTTCTTC.

Worth noting for this clone: The junction does not match germline at one end; this may be a read error. The chain is built from TRBV6-1 and TRBJ2-7; D remains ambiguous. Germline V gives CDR1 MNHNS, CDR2 SASEGT. CDR3 length equals 13 residues. CDR3 DNA sequence: TGTGCCAGCAGGGAAGACAACCTCTACGAGCAGTACTTC. As protein: CASREDNLYEQYF.

Of note for this clone: Other nucleotide sequences from this sample produce the same CDR3. The chain recombines TRBV19 with TRBJ2-7; D is undetermined. With 1 base removed from V and 3 bases from J, the gap between germline ends came to 7 bases. Germline CDR1 LNHDA, CDR2 SQIVND (reference sequence). The CDR3 runs 13 residues. The CDR3 spells CASSIGAGYEQYF. In DNA form, the CDR3 reads TGTGCCAGTAGTATAGGGGCCGGCTACGAGCAGTACTTC. The variable domain in full, completed from reference TRBV19 and TRBJ2-7, reads DGGITQSPKYLFRKEGQNVTLSCEQNLNHDAMYWYRQDPGQGLRLIYYSQIVNDFQKGDIAEGYSVSREKKESFPLTVTSAQKNPTAFYLCASSIGAGYEQYFGPGTRLTVT.